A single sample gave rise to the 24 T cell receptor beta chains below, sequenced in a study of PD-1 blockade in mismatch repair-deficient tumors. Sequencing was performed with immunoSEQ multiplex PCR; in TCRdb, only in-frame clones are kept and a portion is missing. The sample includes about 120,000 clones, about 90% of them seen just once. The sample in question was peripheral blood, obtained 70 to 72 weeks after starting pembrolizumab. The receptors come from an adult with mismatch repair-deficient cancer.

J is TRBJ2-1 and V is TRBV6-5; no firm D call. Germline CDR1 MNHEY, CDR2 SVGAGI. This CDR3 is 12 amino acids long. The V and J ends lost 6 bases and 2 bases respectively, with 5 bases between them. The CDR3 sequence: CASRNPYNEQFF. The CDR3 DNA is TGTGCCAGCAGGAACCCCTACAATGAGCAGTTCTTC.

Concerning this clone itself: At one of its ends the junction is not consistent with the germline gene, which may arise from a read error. DNA of the CDR3: TGTGCCAGCAGCTACTTCTCAGGGTCCAACGGGGAGCTGTTTTTT. It encodes CASSYFSGSNGELFF. The chain employs TRBV6-5 and TRBJ2-2, with a weak D call TRBD1 (5 bases). The CDR3 covers 15 residues. Germline V gene lookup returns CDR1 MNHEY and CDR2 SVGAGI.

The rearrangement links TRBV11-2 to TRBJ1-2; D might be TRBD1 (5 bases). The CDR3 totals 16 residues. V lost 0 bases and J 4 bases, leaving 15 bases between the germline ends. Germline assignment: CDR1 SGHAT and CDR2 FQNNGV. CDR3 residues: CASSLDYAGSAYGYTF. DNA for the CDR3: TGTGCCAGCAGCTTAGATTATGCAGGGTCGGCCTATGGCTACACCTTC.

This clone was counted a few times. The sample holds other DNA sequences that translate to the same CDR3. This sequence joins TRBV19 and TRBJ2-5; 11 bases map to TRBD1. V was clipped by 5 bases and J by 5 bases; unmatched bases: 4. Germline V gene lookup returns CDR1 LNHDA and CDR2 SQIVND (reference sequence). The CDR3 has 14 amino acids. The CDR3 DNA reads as TGTGCCAGTAGTCCACGGACAGGGGGCGAGACCCAGTACTTC. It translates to CASSPRTGGETQYF.

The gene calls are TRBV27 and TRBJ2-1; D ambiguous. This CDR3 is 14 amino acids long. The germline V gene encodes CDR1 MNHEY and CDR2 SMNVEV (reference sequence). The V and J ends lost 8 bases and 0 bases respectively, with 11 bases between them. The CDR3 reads CASSDLSSYNEQFF. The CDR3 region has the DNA TGTGCCAGCTCCGACCTCAGCTCCTACAATGAGCAGTTCTTC.

As DNA, the CDR3 is TGTGCCAGCAGCTTAGCCTACGGCGGGAGCACCGGGGAGCTGTTTTTT. Protein product: CASSLAYGGSTGELFF. This rearrangement joins TRBV7-6 to TRBJ2-2; 7 positions agree with TRBD2. J was trimmed by 4 bases and V by 0 bases; bases with no gene match: 5. The CDR3 consists of 16 residues. Germline CDR1 and CDR2: SGHVS and FNYEAQ. The variable domain in full, with the rest retrieved from reference TRBV7-6 and TRBJ2-2, is GAGVSQSPRYKVTKRGQDVALRCDPISGHVSLYWYRQALGQGPEFLTYFNYEAQQDKSGLPNDRFSAERPEGSISTLTIQRTEQRDSAMYRCASSLAYGGSTGELFFGEGSRLTVL.

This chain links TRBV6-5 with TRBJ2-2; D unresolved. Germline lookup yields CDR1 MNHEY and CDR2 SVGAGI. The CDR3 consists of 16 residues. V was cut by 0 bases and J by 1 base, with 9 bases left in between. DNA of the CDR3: TGTGCCAGCAGTTACTCGGTGCTTCGGAACACCGGGGAGCTGTTTTTT. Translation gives CASSYSVLRNTGELFF.

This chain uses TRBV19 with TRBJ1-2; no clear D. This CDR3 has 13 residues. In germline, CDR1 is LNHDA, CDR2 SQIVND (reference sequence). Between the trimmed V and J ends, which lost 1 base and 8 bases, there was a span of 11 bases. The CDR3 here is CASSIGRREGYTF. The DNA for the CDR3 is TGTGCCAGTAGTATAGGTCGCCGCGAAGGCTACACCTTC.

The CDR3 spells CASSSSGTVEEQYF. As DNA, the CDR3 is TGTGCCAGCAGTTCTAGCGGGACTGTTGAAGAGCAGTACTTC. V is TRBV28 and J is TRBJ2-7, with 9 bases lining up with TRBD2. CDR3 size: 14 residues. V shed 4 bases and J 7 bases; nucleotides not matched to a gene: 8. The germline V gene has CDR1 MDHEN and CDR2 SYDVKM.

The CDR3 bases are TGTGCCATCAGTGTAAAAGAGACCCAGTACTTC. Protein sequence: CAISVKETQYF. J is TRBJ2-5 and V is TRBV10-3; D call uncertain. Between the trimmed V and J ends, which lost 4 bases and 3 bases, there was a span of 3 bases. Germline values: CDR1 ENHRY, CDR2 SYGVKD. The CDR3 consists of 11 residues.

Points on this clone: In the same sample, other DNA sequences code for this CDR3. CDR3 DNA sequence: TGTGCCAGCAGCCTGAGCTCCTACGAGCAGTACTTC. It is translated as CASSLSSYEQYF. This chain connects TRBV7-9 to TRBJ2-7; D unclear. This CDR3 spans 12 amino acids. V gave up 5 bases and J gave up 0 bases, with 5 bases separating them. The germline V gene has CDR1 SEHNR and CDR2 FQNEAQ (reference sequence).

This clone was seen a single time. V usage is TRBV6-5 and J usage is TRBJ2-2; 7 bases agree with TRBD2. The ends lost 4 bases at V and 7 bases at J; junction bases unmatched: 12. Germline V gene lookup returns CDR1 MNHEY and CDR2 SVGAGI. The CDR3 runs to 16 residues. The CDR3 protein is CASSSPWEGMGGELFF. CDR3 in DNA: TGTGCCAGCAGTTCCCCCTGGGAGGGGATGGGCGGGGAGCTGTTTTTT.

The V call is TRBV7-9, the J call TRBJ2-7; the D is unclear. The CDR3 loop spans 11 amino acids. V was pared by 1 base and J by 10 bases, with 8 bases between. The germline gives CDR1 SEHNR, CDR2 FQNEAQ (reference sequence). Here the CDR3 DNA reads TGTGCCAGCAGCTTAGGGTTAGCACAGTACTTC. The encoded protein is CASSLGLAQYF. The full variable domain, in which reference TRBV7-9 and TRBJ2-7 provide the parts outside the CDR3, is DTGVSQNPRHKITKRGQNVTFRCDPISEHNRLYWYRQTLGQGPEFLTYFQNEAQLEKSRLLSDRFSAERPKGSFSTLEIQRTEQGDSAMYLCASSLGLAQYFGPGTRLTVT.

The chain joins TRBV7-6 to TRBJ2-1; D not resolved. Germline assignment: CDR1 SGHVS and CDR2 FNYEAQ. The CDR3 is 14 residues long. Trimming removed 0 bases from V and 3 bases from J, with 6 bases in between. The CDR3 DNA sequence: TGTGCCAGCAGCTTAGCGGGGAACTACAATGAGCAGTTCTTC. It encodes CASSLAGNYNEQFF.

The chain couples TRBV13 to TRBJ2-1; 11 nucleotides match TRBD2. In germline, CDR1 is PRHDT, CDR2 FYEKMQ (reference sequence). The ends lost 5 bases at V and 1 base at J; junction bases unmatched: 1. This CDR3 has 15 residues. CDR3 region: CASSRTSGSYNEQFF. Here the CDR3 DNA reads TGTGCCAGCAGCCGGACTAGCGGGTCCTACAATGAGCAGTTCTTC.

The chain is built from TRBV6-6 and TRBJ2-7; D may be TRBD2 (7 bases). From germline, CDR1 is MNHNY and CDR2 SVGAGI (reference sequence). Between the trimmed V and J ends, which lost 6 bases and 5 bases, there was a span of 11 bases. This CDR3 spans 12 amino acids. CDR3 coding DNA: TGTGCCAGCAGCGGGGGGCCCCACGAGCAGTACTTC. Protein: CASSGGPHEQYF.

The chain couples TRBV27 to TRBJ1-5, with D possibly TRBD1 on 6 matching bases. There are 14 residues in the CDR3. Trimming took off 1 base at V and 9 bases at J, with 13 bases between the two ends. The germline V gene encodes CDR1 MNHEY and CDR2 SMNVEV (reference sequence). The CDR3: CASSLFGGGGPQHF. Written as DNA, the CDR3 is TGTGCCAGCAGTTTATTCGGTGGAGGGGGGCCCCAGCATTTT.

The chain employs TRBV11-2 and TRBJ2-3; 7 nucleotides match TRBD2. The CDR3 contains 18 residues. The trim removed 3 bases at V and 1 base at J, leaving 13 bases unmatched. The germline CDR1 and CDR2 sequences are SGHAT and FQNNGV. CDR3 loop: CASSFYWREREGTDTQYF. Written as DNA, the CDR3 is TGTGCCAGCAGCTTTTATTGGCGGGAGAGGGAGGGCACAGATACGCAGTATTTT.

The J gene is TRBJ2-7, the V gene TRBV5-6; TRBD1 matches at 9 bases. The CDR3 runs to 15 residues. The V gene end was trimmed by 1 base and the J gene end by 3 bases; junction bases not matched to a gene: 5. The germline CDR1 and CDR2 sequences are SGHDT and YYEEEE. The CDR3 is CASSLSGQGYYEQYF. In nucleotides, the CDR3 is TGTGCCAGCAGCTTGTCGGGACAGGGATACTACGAGCAGTACTTC.

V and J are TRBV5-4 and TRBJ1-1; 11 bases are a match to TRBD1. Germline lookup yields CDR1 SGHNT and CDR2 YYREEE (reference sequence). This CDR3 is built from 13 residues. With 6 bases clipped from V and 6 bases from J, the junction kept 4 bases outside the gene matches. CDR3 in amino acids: CASNGQGAPEAFF. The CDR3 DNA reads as TGTGCCAGCAACGGACAGGGGGCACCTGAAGCTTTCTTT.

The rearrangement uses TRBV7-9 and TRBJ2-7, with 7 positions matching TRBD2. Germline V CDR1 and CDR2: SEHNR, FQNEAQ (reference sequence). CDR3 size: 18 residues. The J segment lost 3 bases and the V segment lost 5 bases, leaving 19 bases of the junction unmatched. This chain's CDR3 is CASSGHQTAGFGFYEQYF. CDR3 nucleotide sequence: TGTGCCAGCAGCGGACACCAGACAGCGGGATTCGGCTTCTACGAGCAGTACTTC. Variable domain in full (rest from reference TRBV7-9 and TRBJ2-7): DTGVSQNPRHKITKRGQNVTFRCDPISEHNRLYWYRQTLGQGPEFLTYFQNEAQLEKSRLLSDRFSAERPKGSFSTLEIQRTEQGDSAMYLCASSGHQTAGFGFYEQYFGPGTRLTVT.

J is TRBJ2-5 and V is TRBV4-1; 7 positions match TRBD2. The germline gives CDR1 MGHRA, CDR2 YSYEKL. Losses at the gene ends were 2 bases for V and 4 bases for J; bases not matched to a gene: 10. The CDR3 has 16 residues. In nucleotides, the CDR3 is TGCGCCAGCAGCCAAATTAGAGGGAGGGCCACAGAGACCCAGTACTTC. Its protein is CASSQIRGRATETQYF.

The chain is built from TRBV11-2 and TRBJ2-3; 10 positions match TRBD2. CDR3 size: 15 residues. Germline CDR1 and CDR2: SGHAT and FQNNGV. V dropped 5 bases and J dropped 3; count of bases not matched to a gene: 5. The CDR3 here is CASSLSGRGTDTQYF. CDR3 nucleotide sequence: TGTGCCAGCAGCCTCAGCGGGAGGGGAACAGATACGCAGTATTTT.

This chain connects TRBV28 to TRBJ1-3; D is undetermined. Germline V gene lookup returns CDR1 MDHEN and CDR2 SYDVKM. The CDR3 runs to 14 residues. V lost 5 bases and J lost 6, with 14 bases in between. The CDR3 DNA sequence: TGTGCCAGCAGTCACTCTCTTGGGGAAAACACCATATATTTT. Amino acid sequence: CASSHSLGENTIYF.